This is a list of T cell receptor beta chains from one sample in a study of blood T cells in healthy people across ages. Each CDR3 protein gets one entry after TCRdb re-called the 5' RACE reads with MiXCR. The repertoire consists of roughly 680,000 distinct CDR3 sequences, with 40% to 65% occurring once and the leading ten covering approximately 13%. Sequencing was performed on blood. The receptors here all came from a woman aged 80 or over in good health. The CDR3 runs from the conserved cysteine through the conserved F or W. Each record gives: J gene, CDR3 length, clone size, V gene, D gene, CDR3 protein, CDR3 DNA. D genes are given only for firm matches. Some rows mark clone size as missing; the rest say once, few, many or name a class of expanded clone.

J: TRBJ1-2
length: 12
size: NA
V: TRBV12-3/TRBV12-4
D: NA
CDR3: CASRLPGHGYTF
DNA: TGTGCCAGCAGATTGCCGGGGCATGGCTACACCTTC

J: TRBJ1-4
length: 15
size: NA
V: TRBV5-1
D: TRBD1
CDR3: CAGSFGTGTIEKLFF
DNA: TGCGCCGGCAGCTTCGGGACAGGGACCATTGAAAAACTGTTTTTT

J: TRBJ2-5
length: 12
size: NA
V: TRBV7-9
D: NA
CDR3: CASSLAYETQYF
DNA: TGTGCCAGCAGCTTAGCGTACGAGACCCAGTACTTC

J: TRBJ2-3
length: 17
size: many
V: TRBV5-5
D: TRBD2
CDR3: CASRQPGGGIWSGTQYF
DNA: TGTGCCAGCAGACAGCCCGGGGGGGGCATTTGGAGTGGTACGCAGTATTTT

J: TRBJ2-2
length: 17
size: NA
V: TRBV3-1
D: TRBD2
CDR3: CASSRQSGTKNTGELFF
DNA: TGTGCCAGCAGCCGACAATCCGGGACTAAAAACACCGGGGAGCTGTTTTTT

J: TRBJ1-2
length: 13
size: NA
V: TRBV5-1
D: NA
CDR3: CASSVSPLEGYTF
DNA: TGCGCCAGCAGCGTGAGCCCTCTGGAGGGCTACACCTTC

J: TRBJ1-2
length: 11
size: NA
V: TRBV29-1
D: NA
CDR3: CSVSGYYGYTF
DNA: TGCAGCGTTTCCGGGTACTATGGCTACACCTTC

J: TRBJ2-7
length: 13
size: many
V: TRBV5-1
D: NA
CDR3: CASSRREVSEQYF
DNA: TGCGCCAGCAGCCGCAGGGAGGTGAGCGAGCAGTACTTC

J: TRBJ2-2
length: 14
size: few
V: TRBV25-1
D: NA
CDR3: CASSGPRDTGELFF
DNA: TGTGCCAGCAGTGGGCCACGGGACACCGGGGAGCTGTTTTTT

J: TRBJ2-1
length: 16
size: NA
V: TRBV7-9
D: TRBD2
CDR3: CASSLGASGDYNEQFF
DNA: TGTGCCAGCAGCTTAGGGGCTAGCGGGGATTACAATGAGCAGTTCTTC

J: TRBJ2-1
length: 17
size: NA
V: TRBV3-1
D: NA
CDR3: CASSQVPPPSSYNEQFF
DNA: TGTGCCAGCAGCCAAGTTCCGCCCCCCAGCTCCTACAATGAGCAGTTCTTC

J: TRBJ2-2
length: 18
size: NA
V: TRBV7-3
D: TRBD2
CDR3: CASSSNGLAGVGTGELFF
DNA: TGTGCCAGCAGCTCTAACGGACTAGCGGGGGTTGGTACCGGGGAGCTGTTTTTT

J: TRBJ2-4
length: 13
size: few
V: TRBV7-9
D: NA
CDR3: CASGGGVKNIQYF
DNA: TGTGCCAGCGGAGGGGGAGTTAAAAACATTCAGTACTTC

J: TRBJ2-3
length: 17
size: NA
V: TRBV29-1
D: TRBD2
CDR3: CSVALAGDLTGRDTQYF
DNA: TGCAGCGTTGCCCTAGCGGGGGACTTAACTGGTAGAGATACGCAGTATTTT

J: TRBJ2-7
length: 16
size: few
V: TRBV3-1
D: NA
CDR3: CASSQEFLFKRDEQYF
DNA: TGTGCCAGCAGCCAAGAGTTCCTCTTCAAGAGAGATGAGCAGTACTTC

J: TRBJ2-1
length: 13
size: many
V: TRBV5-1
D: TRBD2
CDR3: CASSIGLEGSRFF
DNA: TGCGCCAGCAGCATCGGACTAGAAGGGTCCCGGTTCTTC

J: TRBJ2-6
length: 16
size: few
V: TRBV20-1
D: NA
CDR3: CSARVISGPGANVLTF
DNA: TGCAGTGCTAGGGTGATCTCTGGGCCTGGAGCCAACGTCCTGACTTTC

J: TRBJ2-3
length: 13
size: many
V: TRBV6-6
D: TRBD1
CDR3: CACRDRSMDTQYF
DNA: TGTGCCTGCCGGGACAGGTCTATGGATACGCAGTATTTT

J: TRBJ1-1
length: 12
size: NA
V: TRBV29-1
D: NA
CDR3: CSVRHGGTEAFF
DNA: TGCAGCGTCAGACATGGGGGGACTGAAGCTTTCTTT

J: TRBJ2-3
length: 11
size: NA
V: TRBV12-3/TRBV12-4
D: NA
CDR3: CASAQIDTQYF
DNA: TGTGCCAGCGCCCAGATAGATACGCAGTATTTT

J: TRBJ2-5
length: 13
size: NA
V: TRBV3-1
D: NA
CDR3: CASSQAEWETQYF
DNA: TGTGCCAGCAGCCAAGCAGAGTGGGAGACCCAGTACTTC

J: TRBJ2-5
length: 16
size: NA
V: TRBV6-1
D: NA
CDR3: CASSEGGGGLGNEQYF
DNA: TGTGCCAGCAGTGAAGGAGGGGGTGGGTTGGGGAATGAGCAGTACTTC

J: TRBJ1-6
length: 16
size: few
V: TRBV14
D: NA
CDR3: CASSRRGPAYNSPLHF
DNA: TGTGCCAGCAGCCGTCGGGGCCCGGCCTATAATTCACCCCTCCACTTT

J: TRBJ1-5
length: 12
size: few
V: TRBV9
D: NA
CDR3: CASGGFNQPQHF
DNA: TGTGCCAGCGGAGGGTTCAATCAGCCCCAGCATTTT

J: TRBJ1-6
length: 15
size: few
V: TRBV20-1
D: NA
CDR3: CSARGHSSYNSPLHF
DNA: TGCAGTGCTAGAGGGCACAGCTCCTATAATTCACCCCTCCACTTT

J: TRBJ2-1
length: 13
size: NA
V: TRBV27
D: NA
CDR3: CASSLSRGGWQFF
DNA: TGTGCCAGCAGTTTATCGAGAGGAGGCTGGCAGTTCTTC

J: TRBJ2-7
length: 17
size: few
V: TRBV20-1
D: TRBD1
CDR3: CSAPGTGIAFSYNEQYF
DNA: TGCAGTGCTCCCGGGACAGGGATCGCGTTCTCCTACAATGAGCAGTACTTC

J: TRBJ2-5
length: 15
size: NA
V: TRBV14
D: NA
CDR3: CASSDGVGPTLTQYF
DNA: TGTGCCAGCAGCGACGGGGTGGGGCCTACCTTGACCCAGTACTTC

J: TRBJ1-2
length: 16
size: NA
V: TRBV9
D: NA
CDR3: CASSVDERGASYGYTF
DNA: TGTGCCAGCAGCGTAGACGAGAGGGGCGCGAGCTATGGCTACACCTTC

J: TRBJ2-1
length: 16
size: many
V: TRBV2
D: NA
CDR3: CASSEAGGQTYNEQFF
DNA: TGTGCCAGCAGTGAAGCGGGGGGGCAAACCTACAATGAGCAGTTCTTC

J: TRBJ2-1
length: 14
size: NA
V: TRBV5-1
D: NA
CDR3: CASTFGAAGNEQFF
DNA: TGCGCCAGCACCTTCGGGGCGGCAGGCAATGAGCAGTTCTTC

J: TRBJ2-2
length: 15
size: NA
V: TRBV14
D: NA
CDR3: CASSQAGLHTGELFF
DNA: TGTGCCAGCAGCCAAGCCGGGTTACACACCGGGGAGCTGTTTTTT

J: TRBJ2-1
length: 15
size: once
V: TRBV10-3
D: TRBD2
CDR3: CAISDWTSGYDEQFF
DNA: TGTGCCATCAGCGACTGGACTAGCGGCTACGATGAGCAGTTCTTC

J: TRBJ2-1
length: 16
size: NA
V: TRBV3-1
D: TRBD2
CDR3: CASSQARAGGPNEQFF
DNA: TGTGCCAGCAGCCAAGCCCGCGCGGGAGGGCCCAATGAGCAGTTCTTC

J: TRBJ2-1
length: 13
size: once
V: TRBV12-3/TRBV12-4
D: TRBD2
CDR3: CASQGLAANEQSF
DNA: TGTGCCAGCCAGGGACTAGCGGCGAATGAGCAGTCCTTC

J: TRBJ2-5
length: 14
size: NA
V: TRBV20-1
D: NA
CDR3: CSASKAGAPKTQYF
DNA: TGCAGTGCTAGTAAGGCAGGGGCTCCCAAGACCCAGTACTTC

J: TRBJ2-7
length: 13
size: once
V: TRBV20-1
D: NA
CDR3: CSARSQSSYEQYF
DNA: TGCAGTGCTAGGTCACAGAGCTCCTACGAGCAGTACTTC

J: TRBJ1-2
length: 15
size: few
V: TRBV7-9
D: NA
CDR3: CASSLTDGANYGYTF
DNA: TGTGCCAGCAGCTTAACCGACGGAGCTAACTATGGCTACACCTTC

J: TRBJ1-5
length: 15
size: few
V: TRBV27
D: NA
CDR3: CASSSGATNSQPQHF
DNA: TGTGCCAGCAGTTCAGGGGCCACGAACAGTCAGCCCCAGCATTTT

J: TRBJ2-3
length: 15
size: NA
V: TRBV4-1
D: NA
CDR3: CASSQEGRSTDTQYF
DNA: TGCGCCAGCAGCCAAGAAGGGCGTAGCACAGATACGCAGTATTTT